These 27 T cell receptor beta chains share one sample of origin, sequenced in a study of blood T cell repertoires in COVID-19. Profiling relied on immunoSEQ multiplex PCR, and the TCRdb table lists in-frame clones only, not all of them. The data contain 200,000 to 250,000 clones, about 81% of them seen just once; the ten biggest clones take up around 9%. Sequencing input: PBMCs or T cells enriched from blood (not recorded which). All receptors come from a man aged 40-50 years who had recovered from COVID-19.

The genes are TRBV12-3 or TRBV12-4 and TRBJ2-7; D remains ambiguous. The CDR3 is 13 amino acids. Trimming took off 3 bases at V and 5 bases at J, with 11 bases between the two ends. CDR3 nucleotide sequence: TGTGCCAGCAGTTTTGAGGCATCCGACGAGCAGTACTTC. Protein sequence: CASSFEASDEQYF.

In the case of this clone: This sample includes further DNA sequences coding for the same CDR3. This chain connects TRBV3-1 (or the pseudogene TRBV3-2) to TRBJ1-1; TRBD1 is a possible D gene (5 bases). Trimming stripped 1 base from V and 8 bases from J, with 8 bases between. CDR3 size: 12 residues. Germline loops: CDR1 LGHDT, CDR2 YNNKEL (reference sequence). The CDR3 reads CASSQGRTEAFF. CDR3 nucleotide sequence: TGTGCCAGCAGCCAAGGCCGGACAGAAGCTTTCTTT.

The chain combines TRBV7-2 with TRBJ1-6, with a weak D call TRBD1 (6 bases). The V gene's germline CDR1 is SGHTA and CDR2 FQGNSA. Trimming shortened V by 2 bases and J by 9 bases, and 17 bases separated the two germline ends. The CDR3 length is 16 residues. The CDR3 DNA is TGTGCCAGCAGCTTAAGCGGCGGTACAGGGCTTTCACCCCTCCACTTT. Its translation is CASSLSGGTGLSPLHF.

This clone was recorded at least ten times. The rearrangement joins TRBV19 to TRBJ2-7; D possibly corresponds to TRBD1 (6 bases). The CDR3 contains 14 residues. Deletions cut 3 bases from V and 2 bases from J, with 11 bases between. Per the germline V gene, CDR1 is LNHDA and CDR2 is SQIVND (reference sequence). The CDR3 region is CASSIARGAYEQYF. Here the CDR3 DNA reads TGTGCCAGTAGTATCGCCAGGGGTGCCTACGAGCAGTACTTC.

V is TRBV12-5 and J is TRBJ2-3, with D possibly being TRBD2 (6 bases). Looked up from germline, CDR1 is LGHNT and CDR2 is FRNRAP. The CDR3 totals 14 residues. Trimming stripped 6 bases from V and 0 bases from J, with 10 bases between. The CDR3: CASGKSGSTDTQYF. The DNA for the CDR3 is TGTGCTAGTGGCAAAAGCGGGAGCACAGATACGCAGTATTTT.

The V gene is TRBV7-9, the J gene TRBJ2-7, with D possibly being TRBD1 (5 bases). V was pared by 0 bases and J by 3 bases, with 15 bases between. Germline CDR1 and CDR2: SEHNR and FQNEAQ (reference sequence). CDR3 size: 16 residues. The CDR3 DNA is TGTGCCAGCAGCTTAGCCGGACACCGTACGGGCTACGAGCAGTACTTC. Amino acid sequence: CASSLAGHRTGYEQYF. The entire variable domain, with the rest obtained from reference TRBV7-9 and TRBJ2-7, is as follows: DTGVSQNPRHKITKRGQNVTFRCDPISEHNRLYWYRQTLGQGPEFLTYFQNEAQLEKSRLLSDRFSAERPKGSFSTLEIQRTEQGDSAMYLCASSLAGHRTGYEQYFGPGTRLTVT.

This clone was detected only once. The chain couples TRBV3-1 (or the pseudogene TRBV3-2) to TRBJ1-2; D unresolved. The CDR3 length is 13 residues. The V end lost 3 bases, the J end lost 7 bases, and 12 bases lay between the germline ends. Germline values: CDR1 LGHDT, CDR2 YNNKEL (reference sequence). In DNA, the CDR3 is TGTGCCAGCAGCCAGGAGCAATGGGTTGGCTACACCTTC. Translated: CASSQEQWVGYTF.

This clone has only a few counts. This chain connects TRBV5-1 to TRBJ2-3, with D possibly TRBD2 on 5 matching bases. V gave up 0 bases and J gave up 1 base, with 6 bases separating them. Germline values: CDR1 SGHRS, CDR2 YFSETQ. The CDR3 runs 14 residues. The CDR3 reads CASSLAEGTDTQYF. The DNA for the CDR3 is TGCGCCAGCAGCTTGGCGGAGGGCACAGATACGCAGTATTTT.

This clone appeared a single time. The V and J genes are TRBV7-8 and TRBJ2-5, with 9 bases fitting TRBD2. This CDR3 is built from 17 residues. From germline, CDR1 is SGHVS and CDR2 FQNEAQ. After removal of 0 bases from V and 3 bases from J, the junction contained 8 bases not matched to a gene. CDR3 region: CASSLAAGGLGKETQYF. The CDR3 DNA is TGTGCCAGCAGCTTAGCAGCGGGGGGCTTGGGGAAAGAGACCCAGTACTTC.

This clone was seen many times. The chain employs TRBV24-1 and TRBJ1-5; D is perhaps TRBD1 (5 bases). CDR3 size: 14 residues. Germline assignment: CDR1 KGHDR and CDR2 SFDVKD. V lost 4 bases and J 4 bases, leaving 10 bases between the germline ends. The CDR3 DNA is TGTGCCACCAGTGAACTGACAGTTAATCAGCCCCAGCATTTT. It yields the protein CATSELTVNQPQHF.

This sequence joins TRBV27 and TRBJ1-2; D possibly corresponds to TRBD1 (6 bases). Germline CDR1 is MNHEY and CDR2 is SMNVEV (reference sequence). The CDR3 is 14 residues long. The V and J ends lost 6 bases and 2 bases respectively, with 13 bases between them. CDR3 nucleotide sequence: TGTGCCAGCAGCAGCGCTCAGGGGAACTATGGCTACACCTTC. Translated: CASSSAQGNYGYTF.

The V and J genes are TRBV7-2 and TRBJ1-1; 11 bases align to TRBD1. The CDR3 consists of 17 residues. V gave up 5 bases and J gave up 7 bases; unmatched junction bases: 15. CDR1 and CDR2 (germline): SGHTA, FQGNSA. The CDR3 here is CASSIHLIGQGASEAFF. The CDR3 region has the DNA TGTGCCAGCAGCATACACCTTATTGGACAGGGGGCGAGTGAAGCTTTCTTT.

The rearrangement uses TRBV5-6 and TRBJ2-5, with 7 bases lining up with TRBD1. The CDR3 spans 17 residues. Germline lookup yields CDR1 SGHDT and CDR2 YYEEEE. V trimming: 5 bases; J trimming: 0 bases; junction bases outside the gene matches: 13. This CDR3 reads CASSQIRDSTYQETQYF. For the CDR3, the DNA is TGTGCCAGCAGTCAGATAAGGGACAGCACGTACCAAGAGACCCAGTACTTC.

This clone was picked up one time. This chain links TRBV29-1 with TRBJ1-2; D possibly corresponds to TRBD1 (6 bases). Trimming cost V 4 bases and J 1 base, with 13 bases left between them. The CDR3 spans 14 residues. CDR1 is SQVTM and CDR2 is ANQGSEA in the germline V gene. CDR3 region: CSVGAGTHNYGYTF. The CDR3 DNA reads as TGCAGCGTTGGTGCCGGGACACATAACTATGGCTACACCTTC.

The chain is built from TRBV3-1 (or the pseudogene TRBV3-2) and TRBJ1-1, with a possible D match to TRBD1 (5 bases). V lost 4 bases to trimming and J lost 10 bases, with 16 bases between them. In germline, CDR1 is LGHDT, CDR2 YNNKEL (reference sequence). This CDR3 is 13 amino acids long. CDR3 protein: CASSLQGDRGAFF. Here the CDR3 DNA reads TGTGCCAGCAGCCTTCAAGGCGACAGAGGAGCTTTCTTT.

The CDR3 protein is CATSAGDTQPQHF. CDR3 bases: TGTGCCACCAGTGCGGGGGATACTCAGCCCCAGCATTTT. The chain is built from TRBV24-1 and TRBJ1-5; the D gene is possibly TRBD1 (5 bases). The CDR3 is 13 residues long. The germline CDR1 and CDR2 sequences are KGHDR and SFDVKD. Between the trimmed V and J ends, which lost 5 bases and 6 bases, there was a span of 10 bases.

V usage is TRBV11-2 and J usage is TRBJ2-3; the D is unclear. V was cut by 0 bases and J by 8 bases, with 9 bases left in between. The germline CDR1 and CDR2 sequences are SGHAT and FQNNGV. This CDR3 contains 13 residues. This chain's CDR3 is CASSLDMTRTQYF. The DNA of the CDR3 is TGTGCCAGCAGCTTAGATATGACACGTACGCAGTATTTT. Full variable domain (missing parts from reference TRBV11-2 and TRBJ2-3): EAGVAQSPRYKIIEKRQSVAFWCNPISGHATLYWYQQILGQGPKLLIQFQNNGVVDDSQLPKDRFSAERLKGVDSTLKIQPAKLEDSAVYLCASSLDMTRTQYFGPGTRLTVL.

This clone was observed a single time. The rearrangement links TRBV11-2 to TRBJ1-1; TRBD1 is a possible D gene (5 bases). Germline-derived CDR1 and CDR2 are SGHAT and FQNNGV. V gave up 2 bases and J gave up 10 bases, with 11 bases separating them. The CDR3 extends over 12 amino acids. In DNA form, the CDR3 reads TGTGCCAGCAGCTTACAGGGCCGGCGAGCTTTCTTT. The encoded protein is CASSLQGRRAFF.

A remark on this clone: The conserved phenylalanine or tryptophan is not found at the CDR3 terminus, so this likely reflects a read error. It is unclear where the CDR3 begins or ends on the DNA, so no DNA is shown, and the CDR3 is as TCRdb lists it. The rearrangement links TRBV30 to TRBJ1-1; the D segment call TRBD1 is taken from the table without a DNA check. Germline loops: CDR1 GTSNPN, CDR2 SVGIG (reference sequence). The CDR3 has 12 amino acids, counting both end residues. CDR3 protein: CAWSVGFGVRGV.

V and J are TRBV12-5 and TRBJ2-1; 9 nucleotides agree with TRBD1. The CDR3 runs 15 residues. Germline V gene data show CDR1 as LGHNT and CDR2 as FRNRAP. V dropped 8 bases and J dropped 4; count of bases not matched to a gene: 9. For the CDR3, the DNA is TGTGCTAGTAGGGGACAGGGCGTTGCTTACAATGAGCAGTTCTTC. This encodes CASRGQGVAYNEQFF.

The chain joins TRBV19 to TRBJ1-2, with 7 positions matching TRBD1. The junction had 7 bases not matched to a gene; V was cut back by 2 bases and J by 4 bases. CDR1 and CDR2 (germline): LNHDA, SQIVND (reference sequence). This CDR3 region has 15 residues. The CDR3 DNA follows: TGTGCCAGTAGTATAAACAGGGGAGGAGGCTATGGCTACACCTTC. It specifies CASSINRGGGYGYTF. Looking up the rest from reference TRBV19 and TRBJ1-2 gives the full variable domain: DGGITQSPKYLFRKEGQNVTLSCEQNLNHDAMYWYRQDPGQGLRLIYYSQIVNDFQKGDIAEGYSVSREKKESFPLTVTSAQKNPTAFYLCASSINRGGGYGYTFGSGTRLTVV.

This chain joins TRBV30 and TRBJ2-2; possible D gene TRBD1, 6 bases. The CDR3 totals 14 residues. Trimming took 6 bases from V and 7 from J, leaving 18 bases between them. CDR1 is GTSNPN and CDR2 is SVGIG in the germline V gene (reference sequence). CDR3 DNA: TGTGCCTGTACTACAGGGAGAAGTTACGGGGAGCTGTTTTTT. It encodes CACTTGRSYGELFF.

The chain links TRBV10-3 to TRBJ1-6; TRBD1 matches at 9 bases. The CDR3 covers 15 residues. Germline trimming cut 7 bases from V and 9 bases from J; bases unmatched to any gene: 10. The germline CDR1 and CDR2 sequences are ENHRY and SYGVKD. The DNA of the CDR3 is TGTGCCATCAACCCCACAGGGGGCTCAGGTTCACCCCTCCACTTT. Encoded protein: CAINPTGGSGSPLHF.

The chain recombines TRBV7-6 with TRBJ1-1, with D tentatively TRBD1 (6 bases). This CDR3 has 15 residues. Trimming took 0 bases from V and 5 from J, leaving 13 bases between them. The germline V gene encodes CDR1 SGHVS and CDR2 FNYEAQ. CDR3 coding DNA: TGTGCCAGCAGCTTAGCGGCAGGGGAACGAACTGAAGCTTTCTTT. It specifies CASSLAAGERTEAFF. Based on the CDR3 plus reference TRBV7-6 and TRBJ1-1, the full variable domain is GAGVSQSPRYKVTKRGQDVALRCDPISGHVSLYWYRQALGQGPEFLTYFNYEAQQDKSGLPNDRFSAERPEGSISTLTIQRTEQRDSAMYRCASSLAAGERTEAFFGQGTRLTVV.

This clone was seen only a few times. A junction end diverges from the germline sequence, so it may reflect a read error. This chain's CDR3 is CASSKESTSGVGGDTQYF. In DNA form, the CDR3 reads TGTGCCAGCAGCAAAGAAAGTACTAGCGGGGTGGGAGGAGATACGCAGTATTTT. The chain links TRBV4-2 to TRBJ2-3; 10 nucleotides match TRBD2. The length of the CDR3 is 18 residues. In germline, CDR1 is LGHNA, CDR2 YNFKEQ.

About this clone: This sample also contains other DNA sequences that code for the same CDR3. This sequence joins TRBV5-6 and TRBJ2-3; no clear D. Per germline, CDR1 SGHDT and CDR2 YYEEEE. V lost 0 bases and J 0 bases, leaving 5 bases between the germline ends. This CDR3 comprises 14 residues. The CDR3 loop is CASSLGSSTDTQYF. In DNA, the CDR3 is TGTGCCAGCAGCTTGGGCAGTAGCACAGATACGCAGTATTTT.

This chain joins TRBV18 and TRBJ1-2, with a possible D match to TRBD1 (5 bases). The V end was cut by 2 bases, the J end by 4 bases, with 8 bases between. The CDR3 covers 13 residues. CDR1 and CDR2 (germline): KGHSH, LQKENI. DNA for the CDR3: TGTGCCAGCTCACCAGGAGGGGCCTATGGCTACACCTTC. It is translated as CASSPGGAYGYTF.